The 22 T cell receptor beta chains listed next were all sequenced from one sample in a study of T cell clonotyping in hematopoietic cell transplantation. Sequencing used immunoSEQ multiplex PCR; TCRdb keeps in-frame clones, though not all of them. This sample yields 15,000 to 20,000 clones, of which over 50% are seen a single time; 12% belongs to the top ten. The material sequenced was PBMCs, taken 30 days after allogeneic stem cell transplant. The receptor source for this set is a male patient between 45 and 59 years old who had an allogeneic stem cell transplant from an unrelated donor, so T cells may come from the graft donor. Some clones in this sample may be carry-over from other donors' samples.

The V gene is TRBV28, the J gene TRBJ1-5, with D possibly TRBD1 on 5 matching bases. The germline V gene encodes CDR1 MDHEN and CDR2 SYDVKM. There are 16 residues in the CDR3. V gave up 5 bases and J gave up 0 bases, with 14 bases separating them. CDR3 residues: CASSNLWGSSNQPQHF. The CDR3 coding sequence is TGTGCCAGCAGTAACCTGTGGGGGTCTAGCAATCAGCCCCAGCATTTT. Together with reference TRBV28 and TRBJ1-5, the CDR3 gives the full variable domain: DVKVTQSSRYLVKRTGEKVFLECVQDMDHENMFWYRQDPGLGLRLIYFSYDVKMKEKGDIPEGYSVSREKKERFSLILESASTNQTSMYLCASSNLWGSSNQPQHFGDGTRLSIL.

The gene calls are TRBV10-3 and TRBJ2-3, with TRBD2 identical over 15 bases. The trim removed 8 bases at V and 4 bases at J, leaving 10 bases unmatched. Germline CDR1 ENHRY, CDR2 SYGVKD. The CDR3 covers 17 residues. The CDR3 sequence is CAIGRGTSGGPADTQYF. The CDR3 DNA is TGTGCCATCGGCCGTGGGACTAGCGGGGGGCCCGCAGATACGCAGTATTTT.

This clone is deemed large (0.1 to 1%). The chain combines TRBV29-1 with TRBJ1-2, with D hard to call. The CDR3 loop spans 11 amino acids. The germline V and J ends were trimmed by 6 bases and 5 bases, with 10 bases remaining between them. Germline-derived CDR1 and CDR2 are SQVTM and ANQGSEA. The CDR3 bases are TGCAGCGTCTCCGTGGATTATGGCTACACCTTC. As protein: CSVSVDYGYTF.

CDR3 DNA sequence: TGTGCCAGCAGTTCCGCGGAGGGGGTCGTCTATGGCTACACCTTC. Protein product: CASSSAEGVVYGYTF. The rearrangement joins TRBV28 to TRBJ1-2; the D gene is possibly TRBD1 (6 bases). The germline V gene encodes CDR1 MDHEN and CDR2 SYDVKM. V lost 4 bases and J lost 4, with 16 bases in between. The length of the CDR3 is 15 residues.

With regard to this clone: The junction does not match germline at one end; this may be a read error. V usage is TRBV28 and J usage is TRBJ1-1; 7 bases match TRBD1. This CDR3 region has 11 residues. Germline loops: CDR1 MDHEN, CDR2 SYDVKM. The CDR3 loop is CASSFVQGVHF. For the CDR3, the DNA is TGTGCCAGCAGTTTTGTCCAGGGGGTTCACTTT. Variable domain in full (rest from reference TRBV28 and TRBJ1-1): DVKVTQSSRYLVKRTGEKVFLECVQDMDHENMFWYRQDPGLGLRLIYFSYDVKMKEKGDIPEGYSVSREKKERFSLILESASTNQTSMYLCASSFVQGVHFGQGTRLTVV.

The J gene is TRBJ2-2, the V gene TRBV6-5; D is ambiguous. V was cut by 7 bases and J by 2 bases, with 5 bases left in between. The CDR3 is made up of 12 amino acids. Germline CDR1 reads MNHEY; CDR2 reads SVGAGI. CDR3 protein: CASNPNTGELFF. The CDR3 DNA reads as TGTGCCAGCAACCCAAACACCGGGGAGCTGTTTTTT.

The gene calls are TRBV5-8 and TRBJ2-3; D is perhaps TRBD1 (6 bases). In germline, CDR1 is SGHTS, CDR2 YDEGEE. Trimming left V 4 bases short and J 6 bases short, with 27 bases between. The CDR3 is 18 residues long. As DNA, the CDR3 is TGTGCCAGCAGCCCCCTATACGCAACAGGGTTTGTCAAGGATACGCAGTATTTT. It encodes CASSPLYATGFVKDTQYF.

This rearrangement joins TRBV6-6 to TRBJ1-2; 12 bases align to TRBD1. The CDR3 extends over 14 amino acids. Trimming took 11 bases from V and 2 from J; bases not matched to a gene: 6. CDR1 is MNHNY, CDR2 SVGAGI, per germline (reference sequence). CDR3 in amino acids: CAGTGGRVNYGYTF. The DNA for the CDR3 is TGTGCCGGGACAGGGGGCCGCGTCAACTATGGCTACACCTTC.

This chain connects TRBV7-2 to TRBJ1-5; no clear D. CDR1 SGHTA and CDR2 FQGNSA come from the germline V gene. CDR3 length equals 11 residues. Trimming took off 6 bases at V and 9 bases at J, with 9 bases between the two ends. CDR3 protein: CASRGPGPQHF. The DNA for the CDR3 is TGTGCCAGCAGAGGACCGGGGCCCCAGCATTTT.

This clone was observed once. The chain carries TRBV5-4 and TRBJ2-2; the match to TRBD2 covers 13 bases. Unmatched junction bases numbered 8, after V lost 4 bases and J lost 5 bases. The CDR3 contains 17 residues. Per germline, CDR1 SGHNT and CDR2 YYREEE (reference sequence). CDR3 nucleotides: TGTGCCAGCAGCACGGGACTAGCGGGGTATGAAACCGGGGAGCTGTTTTTT. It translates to CASSTGLAGYETGELFF.

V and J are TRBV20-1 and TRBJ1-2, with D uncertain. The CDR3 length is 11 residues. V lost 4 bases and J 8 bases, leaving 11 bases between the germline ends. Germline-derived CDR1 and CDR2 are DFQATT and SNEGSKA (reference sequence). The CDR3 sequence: CSAIRLDGYTF. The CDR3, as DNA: TGCAGTGCTATAAGGCTCGACGGCTACACCTTC.

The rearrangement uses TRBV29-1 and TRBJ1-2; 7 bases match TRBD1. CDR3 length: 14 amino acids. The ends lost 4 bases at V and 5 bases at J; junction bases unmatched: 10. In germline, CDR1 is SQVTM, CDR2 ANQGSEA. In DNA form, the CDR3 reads TGCAGCGTTGGGTCCGTCGAACAGGGGTATGGCTACACCTTC. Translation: CSVGSVEQGYGYTF.

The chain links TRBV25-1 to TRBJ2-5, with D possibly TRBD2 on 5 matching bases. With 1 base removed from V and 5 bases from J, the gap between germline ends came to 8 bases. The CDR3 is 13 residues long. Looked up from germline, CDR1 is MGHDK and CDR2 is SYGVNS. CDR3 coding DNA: TGTGCCAGCAGTGAATGGGGAGTCGAGACCCAGTACTTC. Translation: CASSEWGVETQYF.

The CDR3 DNA follows: TGTGCCAGCAACAACTACAGGGGAGCTACAGATACGCAGTATTTT. As protein: CASNNYRGATDTQYF. The J gene is TRBJ2-3, the V gene TRBV6-5, with TRBD1 matching over 7 bases. The germline gives CDR1 MNHEY, CDR2 SVGAGI. V lost 7 bases to trimming and J lost 3 bases; unmatched junction nucleotides: 10. This CDR3 has 15 residues.

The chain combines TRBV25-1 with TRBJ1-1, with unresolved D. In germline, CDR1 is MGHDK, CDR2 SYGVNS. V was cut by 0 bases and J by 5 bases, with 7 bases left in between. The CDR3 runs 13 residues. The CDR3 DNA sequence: TGTGCCAGCAGTGAATATTCAGAAACTGAAGCTTTCTTT. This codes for CASSEYSETEAFF.

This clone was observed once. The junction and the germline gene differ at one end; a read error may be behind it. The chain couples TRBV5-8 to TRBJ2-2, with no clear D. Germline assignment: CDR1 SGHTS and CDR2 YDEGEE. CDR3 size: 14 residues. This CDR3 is CASSLAQNTGELFF. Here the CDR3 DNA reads TGCGCCAGCAGCTTGGCGCAGAACACCGGGGAGCTGTTTTTT.

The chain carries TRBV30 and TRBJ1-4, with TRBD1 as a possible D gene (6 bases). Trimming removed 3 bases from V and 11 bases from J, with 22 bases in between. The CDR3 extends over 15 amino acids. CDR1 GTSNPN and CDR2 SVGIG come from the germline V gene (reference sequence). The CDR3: CAWRSKQGKQEKLFF. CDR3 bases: TGTGCCTGGAGATCCAAACAGGGTAAACAAGAGAAACTGTTTTTT.

CDR3 bases: TGTGCCAGCAGGAGGACAGGGGGCACTGGAAACACCATATATTTT. Translating gives CASRRTGGTGNTIYF. V usage is TRBV6-5 and J usage is TRBJ1-3, with TRBD1 identical over 11 bases. CDR1 is MNHEY, CDR2 SVGAGI, per germline. J was trimmed by 2 bases and V by 6 bases; bases with no gene match: 3. The CDR3 runs to 15 residues.

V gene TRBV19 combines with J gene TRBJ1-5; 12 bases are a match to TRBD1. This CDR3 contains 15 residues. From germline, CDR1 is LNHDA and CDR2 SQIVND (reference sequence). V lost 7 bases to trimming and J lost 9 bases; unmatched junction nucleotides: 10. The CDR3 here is CASIPGTGGRGPQHF. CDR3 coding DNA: TGTGCCAGTATACCCGGGACAGGGGGCCGAGGGCCCCAGCATTTT.

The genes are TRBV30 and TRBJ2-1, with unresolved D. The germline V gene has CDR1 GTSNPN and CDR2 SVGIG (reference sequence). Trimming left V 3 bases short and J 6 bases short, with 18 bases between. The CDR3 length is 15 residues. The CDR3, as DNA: TGTGCCTGGAGCTTGACGGTAAGGGTGGCCAATGAGCAGTTCTTC. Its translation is CAWSLTVRVANEQFF.

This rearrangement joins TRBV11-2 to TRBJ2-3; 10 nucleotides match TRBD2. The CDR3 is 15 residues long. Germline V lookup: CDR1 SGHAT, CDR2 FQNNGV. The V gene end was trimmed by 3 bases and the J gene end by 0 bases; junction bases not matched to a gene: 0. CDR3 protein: CASSLTSGSTDTQYF. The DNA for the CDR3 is TGTGCCAGCAGCTTGACTAGCGGGAGCACAGATACGCAGTATTTT.

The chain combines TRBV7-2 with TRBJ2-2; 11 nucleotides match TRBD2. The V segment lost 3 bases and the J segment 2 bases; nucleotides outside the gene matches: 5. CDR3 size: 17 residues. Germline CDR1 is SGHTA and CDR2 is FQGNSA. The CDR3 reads CASSFPSGRPNTGELFF. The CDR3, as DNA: TGTGCCAGCAGCTTCCCTAGCGGGAGGCCCAACACCGGGGAGCTGTTTTTT.